This is a list of T cell receptor beta chains from one sample in a study of identical twins. TCRdb independently ran MiXCR on the 5' RACE reads; one entry per CDR3 protein. The data hold roughly 1,500,000 distinct CDR3 sequences, with about 32% observed a single time. Sequenced input: cord blood. The origin of the receptors is a newborn girl in good health. Each CDR3 is given with its conserved first and last residue. The D gene is left open where the match is weak. Rows may omit the clone size; those that give it use once, few, many or a size class.

CDR3aa: CASSLGGTGLAGGELFF
CDR3nt: TGTGCCAGCAGCTTAGGAGGGACGGGACTAGCGGGCGGGGAGCTGTTTTTT
d_gene: TRBD2
v_gene: TRBV7-2
abundance: .
j_gene: TRBJ2-2

CDR3aa: CASSLTSAKNIQYF
CDR3nt: TGTGCCAGCAGCTTAACGTCGGCCAAAAACATTCAGTACTTC
d_gene: .
v_gene: TRBV7-2
abundance: many
j_gene: TRBJ2-4

CDR3aa: CASSGGNFQETQYF
CDR3nt: TGCGCCAGCAGCGGCGGGAACTTCCAAGAGACCCAGTACTTC
d_gene: .
v_gene: TRBV5-1
abundance: few
j_gene: TRBJ2-5

CDR3aa: CASSEWDRANEKLFF
CDR3nt: TGTGCCAGCAGTGAATGGGACAGGGCTAATGAAAAACTGTTTTTT
d_gene: TRBD1
v_gene: TRBV25-1
abundance: .
j_gene: TRBJ1-4

CDR3aa: CSASKGTSGRAGSYEQYF
CDR3nt: TGCAGTGCTAGTAAGGGGACTAGCGGGAGGGCGGGCTCCTACGAGCAGTACTTC
d_gene: TRBD2
v_gene: TRBV20-1
abundance: few
j_gene: TRBJ2-7

CDR3aa: CASSFLTSGGDIYNEQFF
CDR3nt: TGTGCCAGCAGCTTCCTGACTAGCGGGGGTGATATCTACAATGAGCAGTTCTTC
d_gene: TRBD2
v_gene: TRBV7-8
abundance: .
j_gene: TRBJ2-1

CDR3aa: CSVESSGGGDTQYF
CDR3nt: TGCAGCGTTGAGTCCAGCGGGGGGGGCGATACGCAGTATTTT
d_gene: TRBD2
v_gene: TRBV29-1
abundance: few
j_gene: TRBJ2-3

CDR3aa: CASSPPGTDLPSGYTF
CDR3nt: TGTGCCAGCAGTCCGCCCGGGACAGACCTTCCTTCGGGCTACACCTTC
d_gene: TRBD1
v_gene: TRBV28
abundance: few
j_gene: TRBJ1-2

CDR3aa: CASSYLAFF
CDR3nt: TGTGCCAGCAGTTATCTAGCTTTCTTT
d_gene: .
v_gene: TRBV6-5
abundance: few
j_gene: TRBJ1-1

CDR3aa: CASSQRTHNEQFF
CDR3nt: TGCGCCAGCAGCCAAAGAACCCACAATGAGCAGTTCTTC
d_gene: .
v_gene: TRBV4-1
abundance: .
j_gene: TRBJ2-1

CDR3aa: CASTVPRDQRTDTQYF
CDR3nt: TGTGCCAGCACCGTTCCCCGGGACCAACGCACAGATACGCAGTATTTT
d_gene: .
v_gene: TRBV7-9
abundance: few
j_gene: TRBJ2-3

CDR3aa: CATIQSTYEQYF
CDR3nt: TGTGCCACCATCCAGAGCACCTACGAGCAGTACTTC
d_gene: .
v_gene: TRBV28
abundance: .
j_gene: TRBJ2-7

CDR3aa: CASSLESFWTSGDNEQFF
CDR3nt: TGTGCCAGCAGCTTAGAGAGTTTTTGGACTAGCGGGGACAATGAGCAGTTCTTC
d_gene: TRBD2
v_gene: TRBV7-2
abundance: few
j_gene: TRBJ2-1

CDR3aa: CSAAIETQYF
CDR3nt: TGCAGTGCGGCCATAGAGACCCAGTACTTC
d_gene: .
v_gene: TRBV20-1
abundance: many
j_gene: TRBJ2-5

CDR3aa: CASSPPAGITEAFF
CDR3nt: TGTGCCAGCAGCCCACCGGCAGGGATCACTGAAGCTTTCTTT
d_gene: .
v_gene: TRBV7-9
abundance: .
j_gene: TRBJ1-1

CDR3aa: CASSEKGSPNRAYEQYF
CDR3nt: TGTGCCAGCAGTGAAAAGGGCAGTCCTAACAGGGCTTACGAGCAGTACTTC
d_gene: .
v_gene: TRBV6-1
abundance: few
j_gene: TRBJ2-7

CDR3aa: CASSRTGGMAGDTEAFF
CDR3nt: TGCGCCAGCAGCCGGACAGGGGGCATGGCTGGGGACACTGAAGCTTTCTTT
d_gene: TRBD1
v_gene: TRBV4-1
abundance: .
j_gene: TRBJ1-1

CDR3aa: CASNPGLAGVGYNERFF
CDR3nt: TGTGCCAGCAACCCGGGACTAGCGGGAGTAGGTTACAATGAGCGGTTCTTC
d_gene: TRBD2
v_gene: TRBV7-2
abundance: .
j_gene: TRBJ2-1

CDR3aa: CVSSHPQQGDTQYF
CDR3nt: TGCGTCAGCAGCCACCCACAACAGGGAGATACGCAGTATTTT
d_gene: .
v_gene: TRBV4-1
abundance: .
j_gene: TRBJ2-3

CDR3aa: CSVCAGRYNEQFF
CDR3nt: TGCAGCGTTTGCGCAGGGCGCTACAATGAGCAGTTCTTC
d_gene: .
v_gene: TRBV29-1
abundance: .
j_gene: TRBJ2-1

CDR3aa: CASSQVGGGPDTQYF
CDR3nt: TGCGCCAGCAGCCAAGTAGGGGGGGGGCCAGATACGCAGTATTTT
d_gene: .
v_gene: TRBV4-1
abundance: .
j_gene: TRBJ2-3